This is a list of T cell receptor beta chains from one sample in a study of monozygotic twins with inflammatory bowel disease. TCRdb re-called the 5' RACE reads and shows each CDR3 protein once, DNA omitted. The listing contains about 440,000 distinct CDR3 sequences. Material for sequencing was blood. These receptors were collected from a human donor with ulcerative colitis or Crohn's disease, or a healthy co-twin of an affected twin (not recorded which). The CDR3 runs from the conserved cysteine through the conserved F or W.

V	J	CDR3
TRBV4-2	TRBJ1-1	CASSQEGQVNTEAFF
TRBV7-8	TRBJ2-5	CASSLGFTETQYF
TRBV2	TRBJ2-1	CASRGQGDEQFF
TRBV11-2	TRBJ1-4	CASSLGWVTEKLFF
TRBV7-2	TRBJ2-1	CASSLYGTDNNEQFF
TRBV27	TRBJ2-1	CASSFSAGLAGVSSYNEQFF
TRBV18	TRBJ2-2	CAISLASTSANTGELFF
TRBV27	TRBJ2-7	CASSFRAGQHYEQYF
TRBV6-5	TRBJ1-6	CASSYSGSLNSPLHF
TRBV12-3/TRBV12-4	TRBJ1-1	CASRAQGGNTEAFF
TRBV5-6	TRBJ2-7	CASSLSVDYEQYF
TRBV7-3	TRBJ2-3	CASSLSGQNTDTQYF
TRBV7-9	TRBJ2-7	CASSFLDRGYEQYF
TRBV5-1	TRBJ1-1	CASSLRQRNTEAFF
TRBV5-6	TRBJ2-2	CASSPNLGGPGELFF
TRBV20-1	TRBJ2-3	CSASLAGASDTQYF
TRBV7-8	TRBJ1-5	CASSLDRDNQPQHF
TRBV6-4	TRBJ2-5	CASSTDLTGTQYF
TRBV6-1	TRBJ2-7	CASGTQDRGSSYEQYF
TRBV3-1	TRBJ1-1	CASSQGTGYTEAFF
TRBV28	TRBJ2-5	CASSSSGQGYRETQYF
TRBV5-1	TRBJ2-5	CASSLASVKETQYF
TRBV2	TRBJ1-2	CASTNHGASINYGYTF
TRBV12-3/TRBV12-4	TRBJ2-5	CASNPGSGETQYF
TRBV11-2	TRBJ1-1	CASSFPGQGYYEAFF
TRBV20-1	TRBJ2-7	CSAVVSRSSYEQYF
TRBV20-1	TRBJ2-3	CSASPGVDTQYF
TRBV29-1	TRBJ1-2	CSVGGQGYGYTF
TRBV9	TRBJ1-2	CASSVGGKNYGYTF